The 7 T cell receptor beta chains given below trace back to one sample, sequenced in a study of blood T cell repertoires in COVID-19. The protocol was immunoSEQ multiplex PCR, while the TCRdb copy is restricted to in-frame clones and leaves out a portion. The table lists 110,000 or so clones, about 85% of them singletons, with 3.4% in the top ten. The specimen sequenced was peripheral blood. These receptor sequences come from a middle-aged man with acute or convalescent COVID-19.

This sequence joins TRBV6-2 or TRBV6-3 and TRBJ1-1, with TRBD1 identical over 9 bases. The CDR3 runs 15 residues. V lost 5 bases, J lost 5 bases, and 9 bases stayed unmatched. Germline V gene data show CDR1 as MNHEY and CDR2 as SVGEGT. CDR3 in amino acids: CASSKPGQGVTEAFF. The CDR3 DNA reads TGTGCCAGCAGTAAACCGGGACAGGGAGTGACTGAAGCTTTCTTT.

The genes are TRBV5-4 and TRBJ2-7; the D is unclear. Looked up from germline, CDR1 is SGHNT and CDR2 is YYREEE (reference sequence). This CDR3 has 15 residues. Trimming shortened V by 1 base and J by 4 bases, and 15 bases separated the two germline ends. CDR3 coding DNA: TGTGCCAGCAGCTTGTTTGTGCTAGAAAAATACGAGCAGTACTTC. It codes for CASSLFVLEKYEQYF.

The rearrangement links TRBV24-1 to TRBJ1-5; D is ambiguous. V lost 2 bases and J 4 bases, leaving 11 bases between the germline ends. Per germline, CDR1 KGHDR and CDR2 SFDVKD. This CDR3 has 15 residues. The CDR3 bases are TGTGCCACCAGTGATTCGGCGGCTTGGAATCAGCCCCAGCATTTT. Translated: CATSDSAAWNQPQHF.

This clone was counted a single time. The chain uses TRBV6-5 and TRBJ2-1, with D tentatively TRBD2 (5 bases). This CDR3 spans 15 amino acids. Trimming took 0 bases from V and 0 from J, leaving 6 bases between them. Germline V CDR1 and CDR2: MNHEY, SVGAGI. CDR3: CASSYSAGSYNEQFF. The DNA for the CDR3 is TGTGCCAGCAGTTACTCGGCGGGCTCCTACAATGAGCAGTTCTTC.

The chain joins TRBV2 to TRBJ1-2; possible D gene TRBD1, 5 bases. The CDR3 runs 14 residues. Germline loops: CDR1 SNHLY, CDR2 FYNNEI. Trimming cost V 6 bases and J 4 bases, with 15 bases left between them. CDR3 bases: TGTGCCAGCAGCGAGACAGCCCCTAGCTATGGCTACACCTTC. Translating it yields CASSETAPSYGYTF.

The CDR3 DNA reads TGTGCCAGCAGTAGGGACAGAGGTGTGCAGTACTTC. It yields the protein CASSRDRGVQYF. This chain links TRBV12-3 or TRBV12-4 with TRBJ2-7; 7 bases agree with TRBD1. The CDR3 loop spans 12 amino acids. J was trimmed by 9 bases and V by 5 bases; bases with no gene match: 7.

This chain uses TRBV6-5 with TRBJ2-3, with 9 bases lining up with TRBD2. The CDR3 sequence is 15 residues long. CDR1 and CDR2 (germline): MNHEY, SVGAGI. With V trimmed by 2 bases and J by 4 bases, 4 bases remained unmatched. The CDR3, as DNA: TGTGCCAGCAGTTACAGCGGGGGGTTGGCAGATACGCAGTATTTT. Amino acid sequence: CASSYSGGLADTQYF.